The 15 T cell receptor beta chains reported below all come from one sample, sequenced in a study of chemoradiotherapy in HPV16-positive cancers. Assay used: immunoSEQ multiplex PCR; TCRdb lists only in-frame clones, some missing. The sample has under 20,000 clones, 84% seen once. The material sequenced was blood, taken from a patient who underwent chemoradiotherapy. The receptors originated from a human donor with HPV-associated anogenital cancer.

The rearrangement joins TRBV7-9 to TRBJ2-5; D unresolved. The CDR3 is 12 residues long. Germline CDR1 SEHNR, CDR2 FQNEAQ (reference sequence). The V end was cut by 2 bases, the J end by 5 bases, with 6 bases between. CDR3 coding DNA: TGTGCCAGCAGCTTATTTGGGGAGACCCAGTACTTC. Encoded protein: CASSLFGETQYF.

The V call is TRBV6-1, the J call TRBJ1-1; D not resolved. V was shortened by 3 bases and J by 4 bases, with 12 bases between the two germline ends. Germline-derived CDR1 and CDR2 are MNHNS and SASEGT. The CDR3 spans 14 residues. In DNA form, the CDR3 reads TGTGCCAGCAGTGAGGGCAGTAAGGTCACTGAAGCTTTCTTT. Protein: CASSEGSKVTEAFF.

This clone has a handful of counts. V and J are TRBV29-1 and TRBJ1-2; a possible D gene is TRBD1 (6 bases). This CDR3 has 13 amino acids. V was trimmed by 1 base and J by 6 bases, leaving 12 bases between them. CDR1 is SQVTM and CDR2 is ANQGSEA in the germline V gene. CDR3 amino acids: CSVEGWQGNGYTF. DNA for the CDR3: TGCAGCGTTGAAGGGTGGCAGGGGAATGGCTACACCTTC. The variable domain in full, completed from reference TRBV29-1 and TRBJ1-2, reads SAVISQKPSRDICQRGTSLTIQCQVDSQVTMMFWYRQQPGQSLTLIATANQGSEATYESGFVIDKFPISRPNLTFSTLTVSNMSPEDSSIYLCSVEGWQGNGYTFGSGTRLTVV.

This clone came up a few times. This chain connects TRBV7-9 to TRBJ2-3; 11 bases fit TRBD2. Germline V gene sequence: CDR1 SEHNR, CDR2 FQNEAQ (reference sequence). Germline trimming cut 4 bases from V and 2 bases from J; bases unmatched to any gene: 11. This CDR3 is 18 amino acids long. The CDR3 region is CASSWYTGTSGYTDTQYF. DNA for the CDR3: TGTGCCAGCAGCTGGTATACTGGGACTAGCGGCTACACAGATACGCAGTATTTT. The full variable domain, its missing parts supplied by reference TRBV7-9 and TRBJ2-3, is DTGVSQNPRHKITKRGQNVTFRCDPISEHNRLYWYRQTLGQGPEFLTYFQNEAQLEKSRLLSDRFSAERPKGSFSTLEIQRTEQGDSAMYLCASSWYTGTSGYTDTQYFGPGTRLTVL.

This clone is a singleton in its sample. V and J are TRBV7-9 and TRBJ2-5, with TRBD1 matching over 7 bases. Trimming at V came to 5 bases and at J to 5 bases, leaving 11 bases not matched to a gene. The CDR3 has 15 amino acids. Germline lookup yields CDR1 SEHNR and CDR2 FQNEAQ (reference sequence). CDR3 sequence (DNA): TGTGCCAGCAGCCTCCAGACAGGGCGCGGGGAGACCCAGTACTTC. Translating gives CASSLQTGRGETQYF. The full variable domain, rest sourced from reference TRBV7-9 and TRBJ2-5, is DTGVSQNPRHKITKRGQNVTFRCDPISEHNRLYWYRQTLGQGPEFLTYFQNEAQLEKSRLLSDRFSAERPKGSFSTLEIQRTEQGDSAMYLCASSLQTGRGETQYFGPGTRLLVL.

The V and J genes are TRBV19 and TRBJ1-2; D remains unclear. The CDR3 covers 13 residues. Germline V CDR1 and CDR2: LNHDA, SQIVND (reference sequence). V was cut by 5 bases and J by 2 bases, with 9 bases left in between. CDR3 in amino acids: CASSVRYNYGYTF. Written as DNA, the CDR3 is TGTGCCAGTAGTGTGAGGTACAACTATGGCTACACCTTC.

This chain links TRBV11-2 with TRBJ1-3, with D maybe TRBD1 (6 bases). CDR3 size: 16 residues. V lost 3 bases and J 6 bases, leaving 18 bases between the germline ends. Germline-derived CDR1 and CDR2 are SGHAT and FQNNGV. CDR3 region: CASSFLSWGRANTIYF. The CDR3 DNA is TGTGCCAGCAGCTTTCTTTCCTGGGGGCGTGCAAACACCATATATTTT. The variable domain in full, with the rest retrieved from reference TRBV11-2 and TRBJ1-3, is EAGVAQSPRYKIIEKRQSVAFWCNPISGHATLYWYQQILGQGPKLLIQFQNNGVVDDSQLPKDRFSAERLKGVDSTLKIQPAKLEDSAVYLCASSFLSWGRANTIYFGEGSWLTVV.

J is TRBJ2-2 and V is TRBV28; 8 bases fit TRBD1. Per germline, CDR1 MDHEN and CDR2 SYDVKM. Trimming at V came to 6 bases and at J to 5 bases, leaving 11 bases not matched to a gene. This CDR3 has 16 amino acids. The CDR3 loop is CASSRTGQGYTGELFF. The CDR3 nucleotides read TGTGCCAGCAGCCGGACAGGGCAGGGATATACCGGGGAGCTGTTTTTT. The full variable domain, completed using reference TRBV28 and TRBJ2-2, is DVKVTQSSRYLVKRTGEKVFLECVQDMDHENMFWYRQDPGLGLRLIYFSYDVKMKEKGDIPEGYSVSREKKERFSLILESASTNQTSMYLCASSRTGQGYTGELFFGEGSRLTVL.

The V call is TRBV9, the J call TRBJ1-2; no definite D call. Trimming stripped 0 bases from V and 8 bases from J, with 14 bases between. Per the germline V gene, CDR1 is SGDLS and CDR2 is YYNGEE. The CDR3 runs to 14 residues. CDR3 protein: CASSVDSGVGGYTF. CDR3 in DNA: TGTGCCAGCAGCGTAGACAGTGGAGTAGGGGGCTACACCTTC.

The chain joins TRBV6-1 to TRBJ1-6; TRBD1 agrees at 7 bases. J was trimmed by 7 bases and V by 2 bases; bases with no gene match: 2. This CDR3 comprises 14 residues. Germline V gene sequence: CDR1 MNHNS, CDR2 SASEGT. This chain's CDR3 is CASSETGENSPLHF. In DNA form, the CDR3 reads TGTGCCAGCAGTGAAACAGGGGAAAATTCACCCCTCCACTTT.

The chain links TRBV7-9 to TRBJ1-3; a weak D match, TRBD1 (5 bases). The CDR3 covers 16 residues. V gave up 2 bases and J gave up 0 bases, with 11 bases separating them. The germline CDR1 and CDR2 sequences are SEHNR and FQNEAQ (reference sequence). The CDR3 loop is CASSLRGDFSGNTIYF. The CDR3 region has the DNA TGTGCCAGCAGCTTAAGGGGTGACTTCTCTGGAAACACCATATATTTT.

The V gene is TRBV9, the J gene TRBJ2-3, with D perhaps matching TRBD1 (6 bases). Trimming pared 4 bases from V and 2 bases from J, leaving 14 bases between. Germline V lookup: CDR1 SGDLS, CDR2 YYNGEE. The CDR3 consists of 15 residues. CDR3: CASSPTGKHTDTQYF. Written as DNA, the CDR3 is TGTGCCAGCAGCCCTACAGGGAAACACACAGATACGCAGTATTTT.

The rearrangement joins TRBV7-2 to TRBJ2-3; perhaps D is TRBD1 or TRBD2 (5 bases each). CDR1 SGHTA and CDR2 FQGNSA come from the germline V gene. This CDR3 spans 15 amino acids. Trimming cost V 2 bases and J 3 bases, with 12 bases left between them. CDR3 coding DNA: TGTGCCAGCAGCTTACGGGACGAGGGTACAGATACGCAGTATTTT. Residues: CASSLRDEGTDTQYF.

This chain connects TRBV28 to TRBJ1-6; weak D call: TRBD1 (6 bases). Germline lookup yields CDR1 MDHEN and CDR2 SYDVKM. V lost 5 bases and J lost 4, with 12 bases in between. The CDR3 has 15 amino acids. The CDR3 is CASSILQGYNSPLHF. The CDR3 nucleotides are TGTGCCAGCAGTATACTACAGGGTTATAATTCACCCCTCCACTTT. The variable domain in full, with the rest retrieved from reference TRBV28 and TRBJ1-6, is DVKVTQSSRYLVKRTGEKVFLECVQDMDHENMFWYRQDPGLGLRLIYFSYDVKMKEKGDIPEGYSVSREKKERFSLILESASTNQTSMYLCASSILQGYNSPLHFGNGTRLTVT.

The rearrangement joins TRBV27 to TRBJ1-1, with D uncertain. CDR3 length: 14 residues. Trimming stripped 5 bases from V and 12 bases from J, with 22 bases between. Germline V gives CDR1 MNHEY, CDR2 SMNVEV (reference sequence). The CDR3 protein is CASSPSSASLQPFF. For the CDR3, the DNA is TGTGCCAGCAGTCCCTCCTCGGCCAGTCTTCAACCTTTCTTT.